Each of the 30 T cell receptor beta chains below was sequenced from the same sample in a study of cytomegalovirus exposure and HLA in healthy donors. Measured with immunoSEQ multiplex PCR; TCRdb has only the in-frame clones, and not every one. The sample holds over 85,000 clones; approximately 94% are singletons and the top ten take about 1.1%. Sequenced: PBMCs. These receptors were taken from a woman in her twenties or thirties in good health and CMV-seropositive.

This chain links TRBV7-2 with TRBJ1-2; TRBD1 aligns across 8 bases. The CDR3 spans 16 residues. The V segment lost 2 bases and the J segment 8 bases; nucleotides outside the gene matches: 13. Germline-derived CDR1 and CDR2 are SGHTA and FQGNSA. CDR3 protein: CASSLQGAWDSRGYTF. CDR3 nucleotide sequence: TGTGCCAGCAGCTTACAGGGGGCTTGGGATTCGCGCGGCTACACCTTC.

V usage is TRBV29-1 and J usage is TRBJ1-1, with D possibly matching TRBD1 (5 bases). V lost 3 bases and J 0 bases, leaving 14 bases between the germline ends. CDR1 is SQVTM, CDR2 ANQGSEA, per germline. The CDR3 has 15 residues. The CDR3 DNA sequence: TGCAGCGTTGAGAGTCAGCCAGGGATGAACACTGAAGCTTTCTTT. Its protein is CSVESQPGMNTEAFF.

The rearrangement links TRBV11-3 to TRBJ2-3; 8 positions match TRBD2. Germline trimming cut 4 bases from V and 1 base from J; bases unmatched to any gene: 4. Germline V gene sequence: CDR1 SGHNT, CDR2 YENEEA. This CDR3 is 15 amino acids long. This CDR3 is CASSSREDRTDTQYF. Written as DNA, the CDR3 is TGTGCCAGCAGCTCGCGGGAGGATCGCACAGATACGCAGTATTTT.

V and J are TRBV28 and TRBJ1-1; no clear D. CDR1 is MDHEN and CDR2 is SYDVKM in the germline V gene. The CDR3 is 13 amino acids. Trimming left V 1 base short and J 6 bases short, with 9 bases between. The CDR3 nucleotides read TGTGCCAGCAGTTTATTCCCCCCGGCTGAAGCTTTCTTT. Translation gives CASSLFPPAEAFF.

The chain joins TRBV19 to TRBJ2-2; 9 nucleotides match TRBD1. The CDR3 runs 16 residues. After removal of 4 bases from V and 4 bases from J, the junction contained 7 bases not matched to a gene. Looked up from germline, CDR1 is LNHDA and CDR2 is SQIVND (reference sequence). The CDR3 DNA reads TGTGCCAGTAGTAAACAGGGGGCTAGTACCACCGGGGAGCTGTTTTTT. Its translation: CASSKQGASTTGELFF.

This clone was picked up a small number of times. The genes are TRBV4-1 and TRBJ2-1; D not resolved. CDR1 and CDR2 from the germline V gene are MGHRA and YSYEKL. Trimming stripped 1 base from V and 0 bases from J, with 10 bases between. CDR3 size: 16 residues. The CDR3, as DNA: TGCGCCAGCAGCCAAGTCGACTTGATCTCCTACAATGAGCAGTTCTTC. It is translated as CASSQVDLISYNEQFF.

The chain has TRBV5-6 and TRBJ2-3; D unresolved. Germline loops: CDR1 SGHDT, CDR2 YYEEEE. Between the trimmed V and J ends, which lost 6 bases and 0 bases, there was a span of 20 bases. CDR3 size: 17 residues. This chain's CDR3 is CASTTITRVTSTDTQYF. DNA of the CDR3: TGTGCCAGCACGACCATCACCCGGGTTACTAGCACAGATACGCAGTATTTT.

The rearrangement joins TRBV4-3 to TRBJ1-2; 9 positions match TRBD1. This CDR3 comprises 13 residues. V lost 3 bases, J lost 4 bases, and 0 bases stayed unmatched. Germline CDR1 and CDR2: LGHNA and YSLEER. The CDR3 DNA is TGCGCCAGCAGCCAGGACAGGGGCTATGGCTACACCTTC. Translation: CASSQDRGYGYTF.

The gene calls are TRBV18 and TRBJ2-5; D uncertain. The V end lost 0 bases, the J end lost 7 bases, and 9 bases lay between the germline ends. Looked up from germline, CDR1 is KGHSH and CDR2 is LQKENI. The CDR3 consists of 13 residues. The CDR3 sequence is CASSPPSTGTQYF. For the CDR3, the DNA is TGTGCCAGCTCACCACCGTCAACGGGGACCCAGTACTTC.

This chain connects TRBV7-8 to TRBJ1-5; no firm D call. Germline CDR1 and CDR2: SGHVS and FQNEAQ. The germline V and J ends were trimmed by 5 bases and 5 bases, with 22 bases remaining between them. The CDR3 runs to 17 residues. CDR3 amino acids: CASSQKLRGQTYQPQHF. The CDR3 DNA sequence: TGTGCCAGCAGCCAAAAACTCCGGGGTCAAACCTATCAGCCCCAGCATTTT.

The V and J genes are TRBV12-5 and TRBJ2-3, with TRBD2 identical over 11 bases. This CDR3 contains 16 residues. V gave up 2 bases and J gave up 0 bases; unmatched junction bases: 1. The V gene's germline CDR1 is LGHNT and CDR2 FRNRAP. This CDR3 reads CASGLTSGSSTDTQYF. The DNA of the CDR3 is TGTGCTAGTGGTTTGACTAGCGGGAGTAGCACAGATACGCAGTATTTT.

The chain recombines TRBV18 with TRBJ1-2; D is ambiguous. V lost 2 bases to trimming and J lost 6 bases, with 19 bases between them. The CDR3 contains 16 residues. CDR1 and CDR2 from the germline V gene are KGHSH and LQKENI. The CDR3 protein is CASSPGDEKRVDGYTF. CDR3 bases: TGTGCCAGCTCACCAGGAGATGAGAAACGCGTGGATGGCTACACCTTC. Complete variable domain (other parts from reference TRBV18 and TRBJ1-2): NAGVMQNPRHLVRRRGQEARLRCSPMKGHSHVYWYRQLPEEGLKFMVYLQKENIIDESGMPKERFSAEFPKEGPSILRIQQVVRGDSAAYFCASSPGDEKRVDGYTFGSGTRLTVV.

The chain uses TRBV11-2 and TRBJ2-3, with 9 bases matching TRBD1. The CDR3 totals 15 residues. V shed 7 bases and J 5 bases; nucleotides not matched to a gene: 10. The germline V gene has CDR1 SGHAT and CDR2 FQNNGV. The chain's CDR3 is CASNQPGQGGDTQYF. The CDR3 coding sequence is TGTGCCAGCAACCAACCGGGACAGGGCGGAGATACGCAGTATTTT.

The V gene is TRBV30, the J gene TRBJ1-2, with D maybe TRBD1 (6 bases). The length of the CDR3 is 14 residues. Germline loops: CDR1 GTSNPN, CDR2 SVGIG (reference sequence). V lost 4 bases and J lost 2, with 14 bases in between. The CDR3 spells CAWTPQGRNYGYTF. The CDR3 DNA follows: TGTGCCTGGACCCCCCAGGGGCGCAACTATGGCTACACCTTC.

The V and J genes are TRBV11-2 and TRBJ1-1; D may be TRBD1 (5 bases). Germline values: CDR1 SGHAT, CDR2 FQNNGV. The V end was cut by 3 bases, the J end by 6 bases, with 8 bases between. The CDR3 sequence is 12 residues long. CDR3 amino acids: CASSFRVPEAFF. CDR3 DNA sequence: TGTGCCAGCAGCTTCAGGGTGCCTGAAGCTTTCTTT. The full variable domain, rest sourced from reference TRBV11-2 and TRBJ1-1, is EAGVAQSPRYKIIEKRQSVAFWCNPISGHATLYWYQQILGQGPKLLIQFQNNGVVDDSQLPKDRFSAERLKGVDSTLKIQPAKLEDSAVYLCASSFRVPEAFFGQGTRLTVV.

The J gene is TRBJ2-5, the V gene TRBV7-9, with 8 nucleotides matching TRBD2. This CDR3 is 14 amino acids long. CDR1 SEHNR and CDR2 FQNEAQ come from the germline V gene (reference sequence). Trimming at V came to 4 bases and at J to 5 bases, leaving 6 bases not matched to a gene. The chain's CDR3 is CASSSLASGETQYF. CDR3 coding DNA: TGTGCCAGCAGCTCCTTGGCTAGCGGGGAGACCCAGTACTTC.

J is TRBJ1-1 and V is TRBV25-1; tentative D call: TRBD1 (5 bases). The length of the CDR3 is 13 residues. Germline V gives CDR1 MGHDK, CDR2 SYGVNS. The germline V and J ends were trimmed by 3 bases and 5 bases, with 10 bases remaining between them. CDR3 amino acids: CASSDWGGTEAFF. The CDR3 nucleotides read TGTGCCAGCAGTGACTGGGGGGGAACTGAAGCTTTCTTT.

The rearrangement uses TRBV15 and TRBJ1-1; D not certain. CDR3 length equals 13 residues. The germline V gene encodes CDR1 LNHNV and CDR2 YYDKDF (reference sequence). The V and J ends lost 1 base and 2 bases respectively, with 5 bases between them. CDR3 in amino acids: CATSRGDNTEAFF. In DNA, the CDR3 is TGTGCCACCAGCAGAGGCGATAACACTGAAGCTTTCTTT. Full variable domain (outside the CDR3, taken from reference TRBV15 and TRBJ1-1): DAMVIQNPRYQVTQFGKPVTLSCSQTLNHNVMYWYQQKSSQAPKLLFHYYDKDFNNEADTPDNFQSRRPNTSFCFLDIRSPGLGDTAMYLCATSRGDNTEAFFGQGTRLTVV.

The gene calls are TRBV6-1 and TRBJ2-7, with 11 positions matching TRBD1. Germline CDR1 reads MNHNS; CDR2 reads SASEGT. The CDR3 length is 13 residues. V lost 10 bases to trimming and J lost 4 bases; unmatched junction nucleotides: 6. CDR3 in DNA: TGTGCCATCGCTGGGGACAGGGGGTACGAGCAGTACTTC. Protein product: CAIAGDRGYEQYF.

CDR3 sequence reads: CAWMAQGQGNTIYF. DNA of the CDR3: TGTGCCTGGATGGCACAGGGGCAGGGAAACACCATATATTTT. The chain is built from TRBV30 and TRBJ1-3; 7 nucleotides align to TRBD1. This CDR3 spans 14 amino acids. V trimming: 4 bases; J trimming: 4 bases; junction bases outside the gene matches: 7. Germline loops: CDR1 GTSNPN, CDR2 SVGIG (reference sequence).

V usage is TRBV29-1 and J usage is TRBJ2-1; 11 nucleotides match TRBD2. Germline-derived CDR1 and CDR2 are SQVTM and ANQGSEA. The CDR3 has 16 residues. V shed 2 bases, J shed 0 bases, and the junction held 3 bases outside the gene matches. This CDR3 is CSVEPSGRTSYNEQFF. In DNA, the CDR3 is TGCAGCGTTGAACCTAGCGGGAGGACCTCCTACAATGAGCAGTTCTTC.

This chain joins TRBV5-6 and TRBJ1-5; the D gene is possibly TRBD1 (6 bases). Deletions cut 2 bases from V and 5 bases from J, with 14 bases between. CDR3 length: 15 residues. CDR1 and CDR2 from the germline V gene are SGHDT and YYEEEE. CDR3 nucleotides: TGTGCCAGCAGCTTTCGACAGGTTCCGGATCAGCCCCAGCATTTT. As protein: CASSFRQVPDQPQHF.

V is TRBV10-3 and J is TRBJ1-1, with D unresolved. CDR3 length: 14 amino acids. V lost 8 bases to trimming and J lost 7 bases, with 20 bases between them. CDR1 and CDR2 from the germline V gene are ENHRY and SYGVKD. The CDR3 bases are TGTGCCATCGGGGATCGAGTTGAGGGTGGTGAAGCTTTCTTT. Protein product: CAIGDRVEGGEAFF.

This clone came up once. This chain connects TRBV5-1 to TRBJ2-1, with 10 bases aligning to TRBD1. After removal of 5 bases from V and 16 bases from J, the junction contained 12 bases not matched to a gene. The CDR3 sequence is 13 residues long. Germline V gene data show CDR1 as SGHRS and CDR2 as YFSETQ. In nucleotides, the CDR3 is TGCGCCAGCAGAACCTCCGGGACAGGGGATATTTTCTTC. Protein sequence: CASRTSGTGDIFF.

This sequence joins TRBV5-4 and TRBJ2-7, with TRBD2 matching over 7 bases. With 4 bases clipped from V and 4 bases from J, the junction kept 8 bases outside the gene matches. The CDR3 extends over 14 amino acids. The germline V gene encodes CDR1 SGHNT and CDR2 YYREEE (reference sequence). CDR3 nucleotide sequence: TGTGCCAGCAGCCCGCCTGGGGGGGGGTACGAGCAGTACTTC. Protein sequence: CASSPPGGGYEQYF. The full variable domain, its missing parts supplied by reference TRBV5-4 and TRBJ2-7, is ETGVTQSPTHLIKTRGQQVTLRCSSQSGHNTVSWYQQALGQGPQFIFQYYREEENGRGNFPPRFSGLQFPNYSSELNVNALELDDSALYLCASSPPGGGYEQYFGPGTRLTVT.

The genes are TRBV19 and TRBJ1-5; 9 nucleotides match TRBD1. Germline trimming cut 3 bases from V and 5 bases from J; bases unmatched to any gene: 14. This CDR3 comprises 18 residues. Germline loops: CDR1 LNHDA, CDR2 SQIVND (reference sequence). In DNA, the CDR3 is TGTGCCAGTAGTATTCCCGCGGGACAGGGAAATGGGTATCAGCCCCAGCATTTT. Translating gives CASSIPAGQGNGYQPQHF.

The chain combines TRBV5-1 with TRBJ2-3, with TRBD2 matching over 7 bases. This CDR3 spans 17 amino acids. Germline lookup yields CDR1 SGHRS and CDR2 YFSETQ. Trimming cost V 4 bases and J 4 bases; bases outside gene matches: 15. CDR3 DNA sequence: TGCGCCAGCAGCCTCGAAGGTGCGGGAGTGGTGGCAGATACGCAGTATTTT. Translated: CASSLEGAGVVADTQYF.

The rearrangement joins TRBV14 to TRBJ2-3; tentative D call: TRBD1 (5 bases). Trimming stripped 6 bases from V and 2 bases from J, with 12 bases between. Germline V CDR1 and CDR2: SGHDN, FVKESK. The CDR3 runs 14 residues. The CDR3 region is CASSSQGTTDTQYF. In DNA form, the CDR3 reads TGTGCCAGCAGTAGCCAGGGTACCACAGATACGCAGTATTTT.

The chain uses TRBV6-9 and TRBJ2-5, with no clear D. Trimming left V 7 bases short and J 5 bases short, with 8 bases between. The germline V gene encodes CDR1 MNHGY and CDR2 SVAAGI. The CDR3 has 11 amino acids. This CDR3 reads CASNGGETQYF. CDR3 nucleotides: TGTGCCAGCAATGGCGGCGAGACCCAGTACTTC.

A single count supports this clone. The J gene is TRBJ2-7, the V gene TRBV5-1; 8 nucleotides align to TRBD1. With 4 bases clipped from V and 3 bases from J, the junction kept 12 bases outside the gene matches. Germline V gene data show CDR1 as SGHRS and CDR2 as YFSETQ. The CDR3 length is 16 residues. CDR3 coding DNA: TGCGCCAGCAGCCCTACCGGGACAGGAACCCTCTACGAGCAGTACTTC. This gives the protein CASSPTGTGTLYEQYF.